Following are 29 T cell receptor beta chains from one sample sequenced in a study of blood T cell repertoires in COVID-19. Assay used: immunoSEQ multiplex PCR; TCRdb lists only in-frame clones, some missing. Of 130,000 or so clones listed, approximately 90% are singletons. Sequenced material: peripheral blood. These receptor sequences come from a man aged 55-75 years with COVID-19, enrolled during active disease.

The V gene is TRBV14, the J gene TRBJ1-1; 9 bases are a match to TRBD1. Germline values: CDR1 SGHDN, CDR2 FVKESK. With 5 bases clipped from V and 0 bases from J, the junction kept 13 bases outside the gene matches. The CDR3 is made up of 18 amino acids. The CDR3 DNA reads as TGTGCCAGCAGCACCATCACCGGGACAGGGTTCATGAACACTGAAGCTTTCTTT. It codes for CASSTITGTGFMNTEAFF.

A note on this clone: Distinct nucleotide sequences in the sample also encode this CDR3. The chain combines TRBV13 with TRBJ1-2; D unclear. This CDR3 spans 14 amino acids. The V end was cut by 1 base, the J end by 5 bases, with 11 bases between. Germline V lookup: CDR1 PRHDT, CDR2 FYEKMQ (reference sequence). CDR3 DNA sequence: TGTGCCAGCAGCTTAGAAGGAGGCTCTTATGGCTACACCTTC. Translation: CASSLEGGSYGYTF.

This chain connects TRBV20-1 to TRBJ1-2; D is unclear. The CDR3 is 11 amino acids. Germline values: CDR1 DFQATT, CDR2 SNEGSKA (reference sequence). V was pared by 2 bases and J by 8 bases, with 9 bases between. The CDR3 nucleotides read TGCAGTGCTAGACAGGTCCAAGGCTACACCTTC. It yields the protein CSARQVQGYTF.

The chain couples TRBV6-5 to TRBJ1-1; possibly TRBD1 for D (5 bases). The CDR3 covers 15 residues. Between the trimmed V and J ends, which lost 4 bases and 0 bases, there was a span of 12 bases. Germline lookup yields CDR1 MNHEY and CDR2 SVGAGI. CDR3 protein: CASSSGGGLNTEAFF. The CDR3 DNA sequence: TGTGCCAGCAGTTCCGGGGGAGGCCTGAACACTGAAGCTTTCTTT.

This clone appeared once. This sequence joins TRBV30 and TRBJ1-5, with no clear D. The germline gives CDR1 GTSNPN, CDR2 SVGIG (reference sequence). Between the trimmed V and J ends, which lost 3 bases and 3 bases, there was a span of 15 bases. The CDR3 covers 15 residues. Here the CDR3 DNA reads TGTGCCTGGAGCCCGCTCGGGAGCTACAATCAGCCCCAGCATTTT. Translating it yields CAWSPLGSYNQPQHF. Full variable domain (missing parts from reference TRBV30 and TRBJ1-5): SQTIHQWPATLVQPVGSPLSLECTVEGTSNPNLYWYRQAAGRGLQLLFYSVGIGQISSEVPQNLSASRPQDRQFILSSKKLLLSDSGFYLCAWSPLGSYNQPQHFGDGTRLSIL.

This clone was recorded a few times. This chain's CDR3 is CASSRGGARRNTIYF. In DNA form, the CDR3 reads TGTGCCAGCAGCCGGGGCGGGGCGAGGAGAAACACCATATATTTT. The rearrangement joins TRBV3-1 (or the pseudogene TRBV3-2) to TRBJ1-3, with a weak D call TRBD1 (5 bases). Germline CDR1 reads LGHDT; CDR2 reads YNNKEL (reference sequence). The V and J ends lost 4 bases and 5 bases respectively, with 15 bases between them. The length of the CDR3 is 15 residues.

V is TRBV19 and J is TRBJ1-2, with D perhaps matching TRBD1 (6 bases). The V end was cut by 5 bases, the J end by 8 bases, with 18 bases between. This CDR3 spans 14 amino acids. Germline values: CDR1 LNHDA, CDR2 SQIVND (reference sequence). This CDR3 is CASSWGQPTRGYTF. Here the CDR3 DNA reads TGTGCCAGTAGTTGGGGACAACCAACGAGGGGCTACACCTTC.

The gene calls are TRBV20-1 and TRBJ2-7; TRBD2 agrees at 13 bases. Germline CDR1 reads DFQATT; CDR2 reads SNEGSKA (reference sequence). Losses at the gene ends were 3 bases for V and 2 bases for J; bases not matched to a gene: 10. The CDR3 is 17 amino acids. CDR3 loop: CSASNPAGLAGTYEQYF. DNA for the CDR3: TGCAGTGCTAGTAATCCAGCGGGACTAGCGGGGACCTACGAGCAGTACTTC.

The chain couples TRBV28 to TRBJ1-5; 11 nucleotides line up with TRBD1. CDR3 length equals 14 residues. The J segment lost 4 bases and the V segment lost 9 bases, leaving 5 bases of the junction unmatched. Germline-derived CDR1 and CDR2 are MDHEN and SYDVKM. This CDR3 reads CASQRDRGNQPQHF. The CDR3 DNA is TGTGCCAGTCAAAGGGACAGGGGGAATCAGCCCCAGCATTTT.

The chain recombines TRBV12-5 with TRBJ1-1; 7 nucleotides line up with TRBD1. CDR3 length equals 15 residues. The V gene end was trimmed by 5 bases and the J gene end by 5 bases; junction bases not matched to a gene: 11. Looked up from germline, CDR1 is LGHNT and CDR2 is FRNRAP. The CDR3 here is CASGGFQGGPTEAFF. The CDR3 DNA sequence: TGTGCTAGTGGTGGATTTCAGGGGGGACCGACTGAAGCTTTCTTT.

The chain joins TRBV7-2 to TRBJ1-1; tentatively, D is TRBD1 (5 bases). The ends were cut back, 2 bases at V and 7 bases at J, with 11 bases in the middle. Germline assignment: CDR1 SGHTA and CDR2 FQGNSA. This CDR3 contains 13 residues. In DNA, the CDR3 is TGTGCCAGCAGCTTATCGGAGGGGTTTGAAGCTTTCTTT. This encodes CASSLSEGFEAFF.

The gene calls are TRBV7-6 and TRBJ2-5; TRBD2 agrees at 8 bases. Germline V gives CDR1 SGHVS, CDR2 FNYEAQ. The V and J ends lost 3 bases and 2 bases, in that order; junction bases with no gene match: 11. The CDR3 length is 17 residues. The CDR3 loop is CASSFVKRLAGQETQYF. CDR3 DNA: TGTGCCAGCAGCTTCGTCAAAAGATTAGCGGGGCAAGAGACCCAGTACTTC. Full variable domain (rest looked up from reference TRBV7-6 and TRBJ2-5): GAGVSQSPRYKVTKRGQDVALRCDPISGHVSLYWYRQALGQGPEFLTYFNYEAQQDKSGLPNDRFSAERPEGSISTLTIQRTEQRDSAMYRCASSFVKRLAGQETQYFGPGTRLLVL.

The gene calls are TRBV7-6 and TRBJ1-3; TRBD1 matches 8 bases. This CDR3 has 18 residues. The germline V gene encodes CDR1 SGHVS and CDR2 FNYEAQ. The V gene end was trimmed by 4 bases and the J gene end by 0 bases; junction bases not matched to a gene: 11. The CDR3 region is CASSSSSGQAFSGNTIYF. As DNA, the CDR3 is TGTGCCAGCAGCTCCTCCTCGGGACAGGCTTTCTCTGGAAACACCATATATTTT.

CDR3 residues: CASSRGTGETGNTIYF. DNA of the CDR3: TGTGCCAGCTCACGGGGGACAGGGGAAACTGGAAACACCATATATTTT. The chain recombines TRBV18 with TRBJ1-3; TRBD1 agrees at 10 bases. From germline, CDR1 is KGHSH and CDR2 LQKENI. J lost 2 bases, V lost 4 bases, and 5 bases had no gene match. The CDR3 runs 16 residues. The full variable domain, with the rest looked up from reference TRBV18 and TRBJ1-3, is NAGVMQNPRHLVRRRGQEARLRCSPMKGHSHVYWYRQLPEEGLKFMVYLQKENIIDESGMPKERFSAEFPKEGPSILRIQQVVRGDSAAYFCASSRGTGETGNTIYFGEGSWLTVV.

The chain joins TRBV7-2 to TRBJ1-1; D may be TRBD1 (6 bases). The CDR3 is made up of 13 amino acids. V lost 4 bases and J lost 4, with 10 bases in between. The germline V gene encodes CDR1 SGHTA and CDR2 FQGNSA. For the CDR3, the DNA is TGTGCCAGCAGCTGGGGGGGCCGCACTGAAGCTTTCTTT. This codes for CASSWGGRTEAFF.

This clone was seen a single time. The chain uses TRBV19 and TRBJ1-2; TRBD1 is a possible D gene (6 bases). Trimming shortened V by 7 bases and J by 3 bases, and 24 bases separated the two germline ends. The CDR3 has 17 residues. Germline CDR1 LNHDA, CDR2 SQIVND (reference sequence). CDR3 bases: TGTGCCAGTACAAACCGCCGGGAGGGGCAGGGGCACTATGGCTACACCTTC. Its protein is CASTNRREGQGHYGYTF.

This chain joins TRBV7-3 and TRBJ1-2; 10 nucleotides agree with TRBD1. Germline lookup yields CDR1 SGHTA and CDR2 FQGTGA. This CDR3 is built from 15 residues. V shed 0 bases and J 7 bases; nucleotides not matched to a gene: 5. CDR3 in DNA: TGTGCCAGCAGCTTAACGCCCGGGACAGGGGTTGGCTACACCTTC. Translated, it gives CASSLTPGTGVGYTF. The full variable domain, with the rest looked up from reference TRBV7-3 and TRBJ1-2, is GAGVSQTPSNKVTEKGKYVELRCDPISGHTALYWYRQSLGQGPEFLIYFQGTGAADDSGLPNDRFFAVRPEGSVSTLKIQRTERGDSAVYLCASSLTPGTGVGYTFGSGTRLTVV.

V and J are TRBV19 and TRBJ1-1; 8 nucleotides match TRBD1. This CDR3 has 15 residues. Per germline, CDR1 LNHDA and CDR2 SQIVND (reference sequence). J was trimmed by 3 bases and V by 3 bases; bases with no gene match: 6. This CDR3 is CASSMWAGGDTEAFF. The CDR3 DNA reads TGTGCCAGTAGTATGTGGGCAGGGGGCGACACTGAAGCTTTCTTT.

This sequence joins TRBV19 and TRBJ2-3; 8 nucleotides line up with TRBD2. The germline V gene has CDR1 LNHDA and CDR2 SQIVND (reference sequence). Germline trimming cut 7 bases from V and 1 base from J; bases unmatched to any gene: 7. This CDR3 is built from 15 residues. In DNA form, the CDR3 reads TGTGCCAGTACCCTACGGCGGGGGGGCACAGATACGCAGTATTTT. It is translated as CASTLRRGGTDTQYF.

The CDR3 loop is CASSLDRGLTGNTIYF. DNA of the CDR3: TGTGCCAGCAGCTTAGATAGGGGGCTTACTGGAAACACCATATATTTT. The genes are TRBV7-2 and TRBJ1-3; 7 nucleotides match TRBD1. CDR1 is SGHTA and CDR2 is FQGNSA in the germline V gene. The CDR3 has 16 residues. The V and J ends lost 1 base and 2 bases, in that order; junction bases with no gene match: 5.

The chain recombines TRBV10-1 with TRBJ2-2; maybe TRBD1 (5 bases). The CDR3 length is 16 residues. Trimming took off 0 bases at V and 1 base at J, with 9 bases between the two ends. Germline-derived CDR1 and CDR2 are WNHNN and SYGVQD (reference sequence). CDR3 residues: CASSESRQGNTGELFF. The DNA for the CDR3 is TGCGCCAGCAGTGAGTCTCGTCAGGGGAACACCGGGGAGCTGTTTTTT.

The CDR3 sequence is CASSIGGATDTQYF. CDR3 nucleotides: TGTGCCAGTAGTATCGGGGGGGCCACAGATACGCAGTATTTT. The chain couples TRBV19 to TRBJ2-3, with 8 bases fitting TRBD2. The CDR3 runs to 14 residues. J was trimmed by 2 bases and V by 3 bases; bases with no gene match: 1. Germline CDR1 LNHDA, CDR2 SQIVND (reference sequence). Full variable domain (rest looked up from reference TRBV19 and TRBJ2-3): DGGITQSPKYLFRKEGQNVTLSCEQNLNHDAMYWYRQDPGQGLRLIYYSQIVNDFQKGDIAEGYSVSREKKESFPLTVTSAQKNPTAFYLCASSIGGATDTQYFGPGTRLTVL.

The chain recombines TRBV4-2 with TRBJ1-4, with D perhaps TRBD1 (6 bases). The CDR3 has 15 amino acids. V gave up 4 bases and J gave up 5 bases, with 14 bases separating them. Germline CDR1 LGHNA, CDR2 YNFKEQ. The CDR3 DNA is TGTGCCAGCAGCCGAATGGGGGCAGTGAATGAAAAACTGTTTTTT. It is translated as CASSRMGAVNEKLFF.

V gene TRBV30 combines with J gene TRBJ2-7, with a tentative D call TRBD2 (6 bases). Germline assignment: CDR1 GTSNPN and CDR2 SVGIG (reference sequence). V lost 5 bases and J 4 bases, leaving 12 bases between the germline ends. This CDR3 has 12 amino acids. In DNA form, the CDR3 reads TGTGCCTGGTCGGGGCTAGCGTACGAGCAGTACTTC. Its protein product is CAWSGLAYEQYF.

J is TRBJ1-5 and V is TRBV24-1; D perhaps matches TRBD1 (6 bases). Germline V gives CDR1 KGHDR, CDR2 SFDVKD. V was pared by 3 bases and J by 7 bases, with 12 bases between. This CDR3 has 14 amino acids. CDR3 sequence: CATSDPGAGQPQHF. CDR3 in DNA: TGTGCCACCAGTGATCCAGGGGCGGGCCAGCCCCAGCATTTT.

The chain couples TRBV5-4 to TRBJ1-3; maybe TRBD1 (6 bases). Between the trimmed V and J ends, which lost 9 bases and 4 bases, there was a span of 17 bases. Germline V CDR1 and CDR2: SGHNT, YYREEE (reference sequence). This CDR3 is built from 14 residues. In DNA, the CDR3 is TGTGCCATCAGACAGGAGATAAACGGAAACACCATATATTTT. This gives the protein CAIRQEINGNTIYF.

V is TRBV10-3 and J is TRBJ1-4; 8 bases map to TRBD1. The ends lost 10 bases at V and 8 bases at J; junction bases unmatched: 6. The CDR3 consists of 12 residues. CDR1 is ENHRY and CDR2 is SYGVKD in the germline V gene. The CDR3 DNA sequence: TGTGCCACCGGACAGGGAGGCGAAAAACTGTTTTTT. Encoded protein: CATGQGGEKLFF.

The chain combines TRBV6-5 with TRBJ1-2; D remains unclear. CDR1 and CDR2 from the germline V gene are MNHEY and SVGAGI. V was shortened by 5 bases and J by 5 bases, with 15 bases between the two germline ends. The CDR3 runs 14 residues. The CDR3 protein is CASSRGRRDYGYTF. The CDR3 nucleotides are TGTGCCAGCAGTCGAGGACGACGGGATTATGGCTACACCTTC.

The V and J genes are TRBV12-3 or TRBV12-4 and TRBJ1-2; possible D gene TRBD1, 6 bases. The CDR3 is made up of 13 amino acids. V was pared by 6 bases and J by 7 bases, with 15 bases between. CDR3 region: CASRPGVDRGYTF. CDR3 coding DNA: TGTGCCAGCAGACCAGGGGTTGATCGTGGCTACACCTTC.